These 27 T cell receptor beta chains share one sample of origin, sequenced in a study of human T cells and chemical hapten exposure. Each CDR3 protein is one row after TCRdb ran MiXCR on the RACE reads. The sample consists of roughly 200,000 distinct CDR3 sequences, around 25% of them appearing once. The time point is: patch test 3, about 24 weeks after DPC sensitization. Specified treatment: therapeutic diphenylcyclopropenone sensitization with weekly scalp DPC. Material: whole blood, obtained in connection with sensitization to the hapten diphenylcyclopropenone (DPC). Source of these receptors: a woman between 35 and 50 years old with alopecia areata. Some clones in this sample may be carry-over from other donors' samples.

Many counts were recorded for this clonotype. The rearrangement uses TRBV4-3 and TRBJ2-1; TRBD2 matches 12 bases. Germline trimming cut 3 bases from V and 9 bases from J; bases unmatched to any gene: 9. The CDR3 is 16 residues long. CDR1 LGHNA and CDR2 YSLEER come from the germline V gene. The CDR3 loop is CASSHQTSGSNGEQFF. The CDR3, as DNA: TGCGCCAGCAGCCACCAGACTAGCGGGAGTAACGGTGAGCAGTTCTTC.

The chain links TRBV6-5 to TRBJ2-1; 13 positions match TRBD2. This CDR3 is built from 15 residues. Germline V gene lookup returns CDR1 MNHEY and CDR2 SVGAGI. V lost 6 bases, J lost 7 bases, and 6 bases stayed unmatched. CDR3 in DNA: TGTGCCAGCAGATCCACGGGACTAGCGGGGAATGAGCAGTTCTTC. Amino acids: CASRSTGLAGNEQFF.

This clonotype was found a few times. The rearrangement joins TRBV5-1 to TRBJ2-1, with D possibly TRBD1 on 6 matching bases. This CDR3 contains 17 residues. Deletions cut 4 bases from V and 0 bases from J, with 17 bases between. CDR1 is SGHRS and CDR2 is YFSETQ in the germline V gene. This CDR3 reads CASSPTPTGSSYNEQFF. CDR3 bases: TGCGCCAGCAGCCCGACCCCCACAGGGAGCTCCTACAATGAGCAGTTCTTC.

The CDR3 bases are TGTGCCAGCAGCTTAGTAACTGGAAACACAGATACGCAGTATTTT. The encoded protein is CASSLVTGNTDTQYF. The V and J genes are TRBV7-2 and TRBJ2-3; no clear D. Trimming pared 1 base from V and 2 bases from J, leaving 10 bases between. The CDR3 runs 15 residues. In germline, CDR1 is SGHTA, CDR2 FQGNSA.

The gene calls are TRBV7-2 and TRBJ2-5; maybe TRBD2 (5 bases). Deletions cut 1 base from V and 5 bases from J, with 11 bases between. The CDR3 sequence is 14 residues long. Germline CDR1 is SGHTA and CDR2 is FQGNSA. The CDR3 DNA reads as TGTGCCAGCAGCTTAGGACCAGGCGGGGAGACCCAGTACTTC. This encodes CASSLGPGGETQYF.

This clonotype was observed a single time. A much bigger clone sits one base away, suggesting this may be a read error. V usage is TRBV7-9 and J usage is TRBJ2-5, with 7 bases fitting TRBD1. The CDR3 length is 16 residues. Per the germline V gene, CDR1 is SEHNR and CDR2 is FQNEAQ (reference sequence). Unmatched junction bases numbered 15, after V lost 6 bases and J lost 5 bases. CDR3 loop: CASSPTPQGVHETQYF. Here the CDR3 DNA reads TGTGCCAGCAGTCCCACCCCCCAGGGGGTGCATGAGACCCAGTACTTC.

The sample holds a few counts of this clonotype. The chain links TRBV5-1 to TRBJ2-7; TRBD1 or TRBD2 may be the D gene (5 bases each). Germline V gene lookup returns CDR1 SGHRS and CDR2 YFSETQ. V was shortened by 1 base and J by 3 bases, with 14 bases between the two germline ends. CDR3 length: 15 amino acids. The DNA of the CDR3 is TGCGCCAGCAGCTTGTCCGGGGCAGGCGTCTACGAGCAGTACTTC. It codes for CASSLSGAGVYEQYF. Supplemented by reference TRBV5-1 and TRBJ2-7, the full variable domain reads KAGVTQTPRYLIKTRGQQVTLSCSPISGHRSVSWYQQTPGQGLQFLFEYFSETQRNKGNFPGRFSGRQFSNSRSEMNVSTLELGDSALYLCASSLSGAGVYEQYFGPGTRLTVT.

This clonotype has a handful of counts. CDR3 DNA sequence: TGCAGCGTTGAAACCTGGAACTATGGCTACACCTTC. Residues: CSVETWNYGYTF. The rearrangement joins TRBV29-1 to TRBJ1-2; D is unclear. The CDR3 sequence is 12 residues long. Germline V gives CDR1 SQVTM, CDR2 ANQGSEA. The ends were cut back, 2 bases at V and 2 bases at J, with 6 bases in the middle.

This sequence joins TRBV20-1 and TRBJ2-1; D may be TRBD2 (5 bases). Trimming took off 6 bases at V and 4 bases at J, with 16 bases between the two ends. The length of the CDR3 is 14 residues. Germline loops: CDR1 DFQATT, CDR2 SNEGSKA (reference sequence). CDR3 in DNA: TGCAGTGCCTCCTCGGGAAGGGCGTACAATGAGCAGTTCTTC. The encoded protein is CSASSGRAYNEQFF.

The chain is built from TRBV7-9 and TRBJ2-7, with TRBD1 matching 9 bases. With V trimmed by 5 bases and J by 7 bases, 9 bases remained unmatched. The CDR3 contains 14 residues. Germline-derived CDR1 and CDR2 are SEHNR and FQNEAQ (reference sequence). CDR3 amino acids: CASSTPTGGEEQYF. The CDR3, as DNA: TGTGCCAGCAGCACCCCGACAGGGGGAGAGGAGCAGTACTTC.

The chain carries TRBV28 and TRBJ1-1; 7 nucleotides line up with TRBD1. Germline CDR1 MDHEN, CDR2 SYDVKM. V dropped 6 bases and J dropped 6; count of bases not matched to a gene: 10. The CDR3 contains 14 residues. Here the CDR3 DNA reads TGTGCCAGCAGCAGATTACAGGGGATCGCTGAAGCTTTCTTT. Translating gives CASSRLQGIAEAFF.

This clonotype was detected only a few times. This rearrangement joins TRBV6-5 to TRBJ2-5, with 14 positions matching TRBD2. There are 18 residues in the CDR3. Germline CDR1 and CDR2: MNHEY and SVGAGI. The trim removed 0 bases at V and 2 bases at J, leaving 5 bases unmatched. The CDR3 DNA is TGTGCCAGCAGTTACTCGTGGACTAGCGGGAGGAAGCAAGAGACCCAGTACTTC. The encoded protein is CASSYSWTSGRKQETQYF.

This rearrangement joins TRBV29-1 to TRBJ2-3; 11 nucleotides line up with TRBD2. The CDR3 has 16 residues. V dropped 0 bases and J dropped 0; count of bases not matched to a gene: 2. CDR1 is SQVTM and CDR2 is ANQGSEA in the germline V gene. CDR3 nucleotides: TGCAGCGTTGAAGACAGACTAGCGGGGAGCACAGATACGCAGTATTTT. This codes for CSVEDRLAGSTDTQYF.

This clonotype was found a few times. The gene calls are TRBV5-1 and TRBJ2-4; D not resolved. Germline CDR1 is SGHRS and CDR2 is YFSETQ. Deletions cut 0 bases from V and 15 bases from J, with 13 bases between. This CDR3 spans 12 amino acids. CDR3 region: CASSLEGYYRYF. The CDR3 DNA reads TGCGCCAGCAGCTTGGAGGGTTATTATCGGTACTTC.

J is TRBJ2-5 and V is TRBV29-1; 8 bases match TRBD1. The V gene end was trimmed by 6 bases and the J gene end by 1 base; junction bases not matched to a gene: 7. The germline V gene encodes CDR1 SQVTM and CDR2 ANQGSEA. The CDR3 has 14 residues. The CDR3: CSVRTGTFQETQYF. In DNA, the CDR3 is TGCAGCGTGAGGACAGGGACCTTCCAAGAGACCCAGTACTTC.

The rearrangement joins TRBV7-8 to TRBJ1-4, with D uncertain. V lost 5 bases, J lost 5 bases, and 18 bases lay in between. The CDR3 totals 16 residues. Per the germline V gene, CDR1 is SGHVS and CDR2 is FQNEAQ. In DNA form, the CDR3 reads TGTGCCAGCAGCCCCAACCCGACGGTTAGAAATGAAAAACTGTTTTTT. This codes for CASSPNPTVRNEKLFF.

CDR3 loop: CSVEIQGSDEQYF. The CDR3 DNA sequence: TGCAGCGTTGAGATCCAGGGGTCAGACGAGCAGTACTTC. This chain links TRBV29-1 with TRBJ2-7; maybe TRBD1 (6 bases). V lost 3 bases and J lost 5, with 14 bases in between. The CDR3 is made up of 13 amino acids. CDR1 is SQVTM and CDR2 is ANQGSEA in the germline V gene.

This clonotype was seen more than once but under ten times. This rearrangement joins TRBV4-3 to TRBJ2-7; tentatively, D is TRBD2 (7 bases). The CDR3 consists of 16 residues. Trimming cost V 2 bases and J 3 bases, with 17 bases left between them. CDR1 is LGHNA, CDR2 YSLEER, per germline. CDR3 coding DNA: TGCGCCAGCAGCCAATACCCCGGGGGAGGGGGCTACGAGCAGTACTTC. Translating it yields CASSQYPGGGGYEQYF.

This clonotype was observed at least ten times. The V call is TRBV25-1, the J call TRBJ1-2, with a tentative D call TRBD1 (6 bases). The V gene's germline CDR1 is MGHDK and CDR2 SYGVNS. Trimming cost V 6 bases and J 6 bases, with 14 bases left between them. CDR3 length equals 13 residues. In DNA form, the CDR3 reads TGTGCCAGCAGCCTAAACAGGGATCATGGCTACACCTTC. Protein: CASSLNRDHGYTF.

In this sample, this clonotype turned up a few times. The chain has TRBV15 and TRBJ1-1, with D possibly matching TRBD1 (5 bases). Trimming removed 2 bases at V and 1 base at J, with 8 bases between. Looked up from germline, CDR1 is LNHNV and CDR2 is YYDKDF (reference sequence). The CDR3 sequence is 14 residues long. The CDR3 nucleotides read TGTGCCACCAGCAGAACCCAGGGGAACACTGAAGCTTTCTTT. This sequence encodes CATSRTQGNTEAFF.

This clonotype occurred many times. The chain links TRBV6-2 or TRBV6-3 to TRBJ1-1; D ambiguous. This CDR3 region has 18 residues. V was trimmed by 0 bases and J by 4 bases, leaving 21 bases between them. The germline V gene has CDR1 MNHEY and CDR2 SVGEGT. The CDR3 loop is CASSYSNWPAGLGTEAFF. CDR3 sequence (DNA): TGTGCCAGCAGTTACTCGAATTGGCCGGCCGGGTTGGGCACTGAAGCTTTCTTT.

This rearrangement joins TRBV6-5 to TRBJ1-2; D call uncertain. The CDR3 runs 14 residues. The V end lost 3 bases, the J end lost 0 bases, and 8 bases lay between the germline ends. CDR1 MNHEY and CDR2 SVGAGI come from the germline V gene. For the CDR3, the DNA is TGTGCCAGCAGTTATGGGGTGGCTAACTATGGCTACACCTTC. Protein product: CASSYGVANYGYTF.

The CDR3 DNA reads as TGTGCCAGCAGTGAGCCACAGGGGGGTGAAGCTTTCTTT. Amino acid sequence: CASSEPQGGEAFF. The chain links TRBV25-1 to TRBJ1-1; 8 bases line up with TRBD1. Germline-derived CDR1 and CDR2 are MGHDK and SYGVNS. The CDR3 is 13 amino acids. The ends lost 3 bases at V and 7 bases at J; junction bases unmatched: 4. Combining the CDR3 with reference TRBV25-1 and TRBJ1-1 gives the whole variable domain EADIYQTPRYLVIGTGKKITLECSQTMGHDKMYWYQQDPGMELHLIHYSYGVNSTEKGDLSSESTVSRIRTEHFPLTLESARPSHTSQYLCASSEPQGGEAFFGQGTRLTVV.

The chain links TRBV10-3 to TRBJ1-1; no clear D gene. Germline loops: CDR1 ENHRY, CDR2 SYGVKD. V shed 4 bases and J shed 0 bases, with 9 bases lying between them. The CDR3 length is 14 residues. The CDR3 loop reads CAISARALNTEAFF. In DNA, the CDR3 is TGTGCCATCAGTGCGCGGGCGCTGAACACTGAAGCTTTCTTT.

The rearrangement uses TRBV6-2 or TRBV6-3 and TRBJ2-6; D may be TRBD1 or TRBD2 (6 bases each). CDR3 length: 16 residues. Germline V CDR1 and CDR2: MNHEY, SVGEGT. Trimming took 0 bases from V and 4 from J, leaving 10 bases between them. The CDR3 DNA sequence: TGTGCCAGCAGTTACTCGGGGGGCCCCGGGGCCAACGTCCTGACTTTC. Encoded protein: CASSYSGGPGANVLTF.

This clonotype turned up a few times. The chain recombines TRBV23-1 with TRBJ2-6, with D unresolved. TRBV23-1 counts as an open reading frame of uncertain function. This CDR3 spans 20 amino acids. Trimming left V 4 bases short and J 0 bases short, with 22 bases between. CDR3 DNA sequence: TGCGCCAGCAGTCTTTCTAAAGGAGACACCCCAAGCTCTGGGGCCAACGTCCTGACTTTC. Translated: CASSLSKGDTPSSGANVLTF.

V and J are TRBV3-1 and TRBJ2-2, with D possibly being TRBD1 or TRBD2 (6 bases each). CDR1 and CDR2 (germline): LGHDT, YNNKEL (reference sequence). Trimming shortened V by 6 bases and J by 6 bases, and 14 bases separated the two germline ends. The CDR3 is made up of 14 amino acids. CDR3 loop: CASRRGPGPGELFF. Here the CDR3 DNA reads TGTGCCAGCAGACGGGGGCCAGGGCCCGGGGAGCTGTTTTTT.